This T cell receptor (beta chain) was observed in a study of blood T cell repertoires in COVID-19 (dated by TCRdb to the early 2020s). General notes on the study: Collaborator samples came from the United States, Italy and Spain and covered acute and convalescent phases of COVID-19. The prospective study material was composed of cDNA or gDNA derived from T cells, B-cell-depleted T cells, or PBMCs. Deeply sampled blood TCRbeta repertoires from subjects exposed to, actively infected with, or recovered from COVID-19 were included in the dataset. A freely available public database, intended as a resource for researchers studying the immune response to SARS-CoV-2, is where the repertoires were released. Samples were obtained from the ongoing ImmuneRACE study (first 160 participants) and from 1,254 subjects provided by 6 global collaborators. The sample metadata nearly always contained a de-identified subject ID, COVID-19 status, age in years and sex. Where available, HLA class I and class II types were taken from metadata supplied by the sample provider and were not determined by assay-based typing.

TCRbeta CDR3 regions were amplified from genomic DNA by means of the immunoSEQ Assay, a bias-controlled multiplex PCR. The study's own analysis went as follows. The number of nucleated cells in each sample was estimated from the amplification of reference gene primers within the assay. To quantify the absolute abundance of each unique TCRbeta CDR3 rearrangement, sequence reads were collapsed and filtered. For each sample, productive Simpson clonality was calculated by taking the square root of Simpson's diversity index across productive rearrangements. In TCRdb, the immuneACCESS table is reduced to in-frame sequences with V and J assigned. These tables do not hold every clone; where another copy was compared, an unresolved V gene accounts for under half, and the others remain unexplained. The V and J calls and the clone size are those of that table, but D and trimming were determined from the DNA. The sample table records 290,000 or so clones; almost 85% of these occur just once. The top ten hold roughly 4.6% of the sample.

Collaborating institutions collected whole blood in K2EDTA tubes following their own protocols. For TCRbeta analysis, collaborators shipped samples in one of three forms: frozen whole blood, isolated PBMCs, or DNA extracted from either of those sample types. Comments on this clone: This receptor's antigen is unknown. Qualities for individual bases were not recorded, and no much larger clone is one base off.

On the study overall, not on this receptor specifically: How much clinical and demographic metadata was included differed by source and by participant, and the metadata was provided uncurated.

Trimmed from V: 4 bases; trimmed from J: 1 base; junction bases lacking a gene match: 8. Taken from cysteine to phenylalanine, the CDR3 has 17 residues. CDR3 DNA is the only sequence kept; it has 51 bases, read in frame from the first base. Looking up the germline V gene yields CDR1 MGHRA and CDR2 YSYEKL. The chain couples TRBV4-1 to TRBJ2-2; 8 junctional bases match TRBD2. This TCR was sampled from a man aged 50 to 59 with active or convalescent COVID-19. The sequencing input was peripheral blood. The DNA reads TGCGCCAGCAGCCCAAGAGGGGCGGGAGGGAACACCGGGGAGCTGTTTTTT. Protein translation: CASSPRGAGGNTGELFF.